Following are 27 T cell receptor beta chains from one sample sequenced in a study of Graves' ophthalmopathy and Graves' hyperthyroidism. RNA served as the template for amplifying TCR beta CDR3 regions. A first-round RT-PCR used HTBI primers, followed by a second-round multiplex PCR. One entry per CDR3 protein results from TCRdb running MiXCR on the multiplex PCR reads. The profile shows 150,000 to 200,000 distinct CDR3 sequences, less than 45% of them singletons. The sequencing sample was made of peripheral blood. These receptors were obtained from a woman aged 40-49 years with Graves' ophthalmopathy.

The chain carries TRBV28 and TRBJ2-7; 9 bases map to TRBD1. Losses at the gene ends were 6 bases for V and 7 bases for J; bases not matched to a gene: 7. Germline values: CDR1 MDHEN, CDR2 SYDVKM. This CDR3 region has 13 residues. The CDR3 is CASRVPTGGEQYF. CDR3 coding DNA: TGTGCCAGCAGGGTCCCGACAGGGGGGGAGCAGTACTTC.

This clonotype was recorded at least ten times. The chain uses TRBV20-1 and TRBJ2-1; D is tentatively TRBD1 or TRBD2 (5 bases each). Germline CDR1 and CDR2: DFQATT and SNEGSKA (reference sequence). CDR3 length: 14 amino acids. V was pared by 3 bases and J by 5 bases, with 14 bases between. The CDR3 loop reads CSASGAGLNNEQFF. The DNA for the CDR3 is TGCAGTGCTAGTGGGGCGGGCCTCAACAATGAGCAGTTCTTC.

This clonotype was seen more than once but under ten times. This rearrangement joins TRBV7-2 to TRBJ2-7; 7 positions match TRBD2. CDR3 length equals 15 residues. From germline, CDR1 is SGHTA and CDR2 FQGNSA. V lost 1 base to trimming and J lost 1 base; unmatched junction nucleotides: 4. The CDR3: CASSLGASGSYEQYF. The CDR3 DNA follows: TGTGCCAGCAGCTTAGGGGCTAGCGGTTCCTACGAGCAGTACTTC.

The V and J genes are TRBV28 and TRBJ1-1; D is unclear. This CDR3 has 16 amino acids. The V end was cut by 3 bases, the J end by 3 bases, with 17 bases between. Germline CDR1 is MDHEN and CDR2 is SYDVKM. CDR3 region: CASSFYPYLPYTEAFF. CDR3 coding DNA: TGTGCCAGCAGTTTTTATCCCTACCTTCCATACACTGAAGCTTTCTTT.

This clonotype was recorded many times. CDR3 sequence: CASSSMTGGRYEQYF. The CDR3 bases are TGTGCCAGCAGTTCCATGACAGGGGGCCGATACGAGCAGTACTTC. The chain joins TRBV28 to TRBJ2-7; 10 nucleotides align to TRBD1. Trimming at V came to 4 bases and at J to 4 bases, leaving 7 bases not matched to a gene. CDR1 is MDHEN, CDR2 SYDVKM, per germline. The CDR3 spans 15 residues.

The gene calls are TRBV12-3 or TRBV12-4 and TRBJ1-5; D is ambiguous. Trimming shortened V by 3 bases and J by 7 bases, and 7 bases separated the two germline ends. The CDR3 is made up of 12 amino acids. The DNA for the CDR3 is TGTGCCAGCAGTTTGGAGCCCCAGCCCCAGCATTTT. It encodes CASSLEPQPQHF.

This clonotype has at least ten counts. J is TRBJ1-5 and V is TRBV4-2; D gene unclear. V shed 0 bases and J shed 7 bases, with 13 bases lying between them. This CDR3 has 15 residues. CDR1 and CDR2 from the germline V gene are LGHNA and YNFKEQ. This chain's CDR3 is CASSQDRRVVQPQHF. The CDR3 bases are TGTGCCAGCAGCCAAGATAGGAGGGTAGTGCAGCCCCAGCATTTT.

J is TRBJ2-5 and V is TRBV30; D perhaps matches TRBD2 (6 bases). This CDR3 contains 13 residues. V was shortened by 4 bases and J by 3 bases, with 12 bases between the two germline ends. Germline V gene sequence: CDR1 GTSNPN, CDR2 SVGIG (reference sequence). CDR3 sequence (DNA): TGTGCCTGGAATGATGGAGGGGAAGAGACCCAGTACTTC. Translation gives CAWNDGGEETQYF. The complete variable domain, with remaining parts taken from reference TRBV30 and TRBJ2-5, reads SQTIHQWPATLVQPVGSPLSLECTVEGTSNPNLYWYRQAAGRGLQLLFYSVGIGQISSEVPQNLSASRPQDRQFILSSKKLLLSDSGFYLCAWNDGGEETQYFGPGTRLLVL.

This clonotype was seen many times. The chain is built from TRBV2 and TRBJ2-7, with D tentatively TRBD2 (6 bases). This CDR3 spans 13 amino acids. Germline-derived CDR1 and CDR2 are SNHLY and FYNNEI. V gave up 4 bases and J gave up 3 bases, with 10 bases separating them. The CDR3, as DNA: TGTGCCAGCAGTGTAACTAGCATCTACGAGCAGTACTTC. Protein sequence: CASSVTSIYEQYF.

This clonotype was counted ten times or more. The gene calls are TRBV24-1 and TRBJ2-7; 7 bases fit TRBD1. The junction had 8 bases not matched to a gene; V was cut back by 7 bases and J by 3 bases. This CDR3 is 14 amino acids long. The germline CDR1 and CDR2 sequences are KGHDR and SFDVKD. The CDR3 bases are TGTGCCACCAGCCCCGGGACAGCTTTCTACGAGCAGTACTTC. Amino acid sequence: CATSPGTAFYEQYF.

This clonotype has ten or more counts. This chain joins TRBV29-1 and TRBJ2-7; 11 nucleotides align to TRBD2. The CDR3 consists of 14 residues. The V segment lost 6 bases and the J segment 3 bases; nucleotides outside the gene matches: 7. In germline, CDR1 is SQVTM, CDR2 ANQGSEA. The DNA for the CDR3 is TGCAGCGTGAAGACTAGCGGGGTTTTCTACGAGCAGTACTTC. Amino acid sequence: CSVKTSGVFYEQYF.

Here the CDR3 reads CASSMRPGQVYEQYF. CDR3 nucleotide sequence: TGTGCCAGTAGTATGAGACCGGGACAGGTCTACGAGCAGTACTTC. This chain joins TRBV19 and TRBJ2-7; 8 bases match TRBD1. CDR3 length: 15 amino acids. Trimming cost V 3 bases and J 3 bases; bases outside gene matches: 7. Germline V gene lookup returns CDR1 LNHDA and CDR2 SQIVND (reference sequence).

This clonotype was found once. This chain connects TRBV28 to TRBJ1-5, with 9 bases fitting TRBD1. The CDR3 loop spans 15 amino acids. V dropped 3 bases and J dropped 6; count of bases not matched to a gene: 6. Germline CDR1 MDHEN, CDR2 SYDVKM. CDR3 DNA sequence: TGTGCCAGCAGTTTTTTTCGACAGGGGGTTCAGCCCCAGCATTTT. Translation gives CASSFFRQGVQPQHF.

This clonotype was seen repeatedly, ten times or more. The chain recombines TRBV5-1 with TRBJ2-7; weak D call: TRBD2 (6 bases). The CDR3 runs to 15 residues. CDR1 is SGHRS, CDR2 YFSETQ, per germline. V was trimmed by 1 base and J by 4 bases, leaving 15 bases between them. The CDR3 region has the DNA TGCGCCAGCAGCTTGCCGGGGGATAGGTTTTACGAGCAGTACTTC. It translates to CASSLPGDRFYEQYF.

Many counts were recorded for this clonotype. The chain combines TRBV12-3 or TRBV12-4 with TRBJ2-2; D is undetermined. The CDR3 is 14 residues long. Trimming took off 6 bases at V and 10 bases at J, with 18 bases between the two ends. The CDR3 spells CASSSLLARQELFF. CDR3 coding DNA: TGTGCCAGCAGCTCCCTACTGGCCCGACAGGAGCTGTTTTTT.

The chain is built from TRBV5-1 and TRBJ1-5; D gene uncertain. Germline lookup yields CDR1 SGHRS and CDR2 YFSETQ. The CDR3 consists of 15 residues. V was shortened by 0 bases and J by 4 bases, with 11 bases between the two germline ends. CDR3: CASSLEVGPNQPQHF. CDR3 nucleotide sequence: TGCGCCAGCAGCTTGGAGGTAGGCCCTAATCAGCCCCAGCATTTT.

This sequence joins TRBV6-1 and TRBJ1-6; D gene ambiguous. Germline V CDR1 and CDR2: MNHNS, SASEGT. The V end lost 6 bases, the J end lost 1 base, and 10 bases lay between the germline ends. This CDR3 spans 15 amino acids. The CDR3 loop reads CASSQGRSYNSPLHF. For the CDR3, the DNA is TGTGCCAGCAGCCAAGGACGTTCCTATAATTCACCCCTCCACTTT.

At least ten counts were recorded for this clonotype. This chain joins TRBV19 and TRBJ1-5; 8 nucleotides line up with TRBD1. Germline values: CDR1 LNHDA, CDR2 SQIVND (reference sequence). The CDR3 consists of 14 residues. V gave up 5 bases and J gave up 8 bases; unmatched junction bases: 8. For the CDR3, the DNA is TGTGCCAGTAGTGCTTCAGGGGGCGGGGAGCCCCAGCATTTT. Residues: CASSASGGGEPQHF.

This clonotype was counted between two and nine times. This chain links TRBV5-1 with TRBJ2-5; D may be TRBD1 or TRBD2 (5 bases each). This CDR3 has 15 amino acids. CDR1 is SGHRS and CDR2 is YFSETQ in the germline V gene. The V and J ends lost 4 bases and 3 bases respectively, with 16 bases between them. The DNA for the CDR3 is TGCGCCAGCAGCCCCCAGGGACGGAAAGAAGAGACCCAGTACTTC. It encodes CASSPQGRKEETQYF. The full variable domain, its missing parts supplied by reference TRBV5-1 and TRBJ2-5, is KAGVTQTPRYLIKTRGQQVTLSCSPISGHRSVSWYQQTPGQGLQFLFEYFSETQRNKGNFPGRFSGRQFSNSRSEMNVSTLELGDSALYLCASSPQGRKEETQYFGPGTRLLVL.

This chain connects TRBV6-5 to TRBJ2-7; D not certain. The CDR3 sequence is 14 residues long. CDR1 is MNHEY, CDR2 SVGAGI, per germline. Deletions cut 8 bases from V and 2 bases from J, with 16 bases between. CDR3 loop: CASRSGPGAYEQYF. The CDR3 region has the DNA TGTGCCAGCCGTTCCGGCCCTGGGGCCTACGAGCAGTACTTC.

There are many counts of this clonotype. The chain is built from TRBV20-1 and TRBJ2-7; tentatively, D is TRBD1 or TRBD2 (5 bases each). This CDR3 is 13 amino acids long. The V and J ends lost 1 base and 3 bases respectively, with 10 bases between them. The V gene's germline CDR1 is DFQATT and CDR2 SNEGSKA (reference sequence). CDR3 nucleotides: TGCAGTGCTAGAGTAGGGACCCTCTACGAGCAGTACTTC. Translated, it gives CSARVGTLYEQYF.

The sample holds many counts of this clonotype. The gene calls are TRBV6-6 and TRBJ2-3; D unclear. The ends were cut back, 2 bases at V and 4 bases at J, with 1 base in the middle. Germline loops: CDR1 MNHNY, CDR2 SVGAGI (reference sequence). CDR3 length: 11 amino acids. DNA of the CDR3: TGTGCCAGCAGTTACCCAGATACGCAGTATTTT. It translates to CASSYPDTQYF.

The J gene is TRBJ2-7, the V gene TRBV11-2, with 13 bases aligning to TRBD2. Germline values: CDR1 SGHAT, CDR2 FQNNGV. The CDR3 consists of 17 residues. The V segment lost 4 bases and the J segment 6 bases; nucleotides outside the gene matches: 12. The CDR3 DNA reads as TGTGCCAGCAGCTCAACTAGCGGGAGGGCCTATGTTTCCGAGCAGTACTTC. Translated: CASSSTSGRAYVSEQYF. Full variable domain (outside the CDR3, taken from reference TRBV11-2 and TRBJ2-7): EAGVAQSPRYKIIEKRQSVAFWCNPISGHATLYWYQQILGQGPKLLIQFQNNGVVDDSQLPKDRFSAERLKGVDSTLKIQPAKLEDSAVYLCASSSTSGRAYVSEQYFGPGTRLTVT.

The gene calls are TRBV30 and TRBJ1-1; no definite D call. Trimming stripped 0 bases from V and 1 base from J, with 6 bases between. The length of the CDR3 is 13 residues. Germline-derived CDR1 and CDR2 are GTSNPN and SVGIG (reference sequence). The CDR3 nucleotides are TGTGCCTGGAGTGTTAAGGGGAACACTGAAGCTTTCTTT. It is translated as CAWSVKGNTEAFF.

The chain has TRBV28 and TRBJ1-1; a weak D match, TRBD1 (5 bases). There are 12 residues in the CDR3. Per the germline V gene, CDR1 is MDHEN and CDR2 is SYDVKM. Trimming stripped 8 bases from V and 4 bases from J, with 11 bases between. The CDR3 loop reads CASGGGGTEAFF. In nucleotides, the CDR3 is TGTGCCAGCGGGGGTGGTGGCACTGAAGCTTTCTTT.

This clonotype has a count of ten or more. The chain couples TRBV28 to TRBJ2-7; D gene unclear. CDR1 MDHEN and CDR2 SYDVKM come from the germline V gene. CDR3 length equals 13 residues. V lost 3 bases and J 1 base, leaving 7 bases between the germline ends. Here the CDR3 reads CASSFLLSYEQYF. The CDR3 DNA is TGTGCCAGCAGTTTCCTTCTGTCCTACGAGCAGTACTTC.

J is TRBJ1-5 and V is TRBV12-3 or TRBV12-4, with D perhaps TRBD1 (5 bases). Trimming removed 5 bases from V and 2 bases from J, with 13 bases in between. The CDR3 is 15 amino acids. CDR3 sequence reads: CASSPTASRNQPQHF. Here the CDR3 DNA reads TGTGCCAGCAGTCCGACAGCGTCACGCAATCAGCCCCAGCATTTT.